The clone carrying this T cell receptor beta chain has only one observation. These data are taken from a study of long-term antiretroviral therapy in people with HIV. V lost 7 bases, J lost 5 bases, and 8 bases stayed unmatched. The germline gives CDR1 MNHNY, CDR2 SVGAGI (reference sequence). CDR3 length equals 15 residues. Survey-level immunoSEQ v3.0 assays were run. This table comes from immunoSEQ multiplex PCR, and its TCRdb copy is limited to in-frame clones, with some not included. The sample shows 15,000 or so clones, roughly 94% of them seen only once. The sequenced sample was unsorted PBMCs, obtained roughly 6.4 years after starting antiretroviral therapy. The origin of this receptor is a woman aged 45-65 years with HIV. V gene TRBV6-6 combines with J gene TRBJ1-5; 10 positions match TRBD1. CDR3 region: CASTKRTGGDQPQHF. In DNA, the CDR3 is TGTGCCAGCACGAAACGGACAGGGGGGGATCAGCCCCAGCATTTT.